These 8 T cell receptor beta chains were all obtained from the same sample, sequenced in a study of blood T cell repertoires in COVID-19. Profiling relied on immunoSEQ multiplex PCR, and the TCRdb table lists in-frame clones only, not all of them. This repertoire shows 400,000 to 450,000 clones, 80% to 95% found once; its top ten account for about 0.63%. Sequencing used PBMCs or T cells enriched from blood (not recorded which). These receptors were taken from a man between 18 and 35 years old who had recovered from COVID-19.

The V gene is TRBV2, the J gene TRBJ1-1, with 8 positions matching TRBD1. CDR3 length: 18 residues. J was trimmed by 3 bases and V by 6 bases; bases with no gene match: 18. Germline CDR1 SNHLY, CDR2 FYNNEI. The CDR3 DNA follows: TGTGCCAGCAGACCCCTTCTCCAGGGGGCGCGGGTCCACACTGAAGCTTTCTTT. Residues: CASRPLLQGARVHTEAFF.

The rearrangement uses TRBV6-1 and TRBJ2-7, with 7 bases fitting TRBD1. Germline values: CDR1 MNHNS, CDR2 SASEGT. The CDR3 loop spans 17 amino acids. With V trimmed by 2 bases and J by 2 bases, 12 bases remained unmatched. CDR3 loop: CASSEQIFRQGTYEQYF. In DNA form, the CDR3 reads TGTGCCAGCAGTGAACAAATTTTCCGACAGGGAACCTACGAGCAGTACTTC.

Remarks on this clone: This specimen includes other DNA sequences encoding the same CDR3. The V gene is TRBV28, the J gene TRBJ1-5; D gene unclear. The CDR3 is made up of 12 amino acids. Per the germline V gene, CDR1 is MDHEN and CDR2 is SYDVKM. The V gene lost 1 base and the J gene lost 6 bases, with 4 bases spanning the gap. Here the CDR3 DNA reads TGTGCCAGCAGTTTATTAGCTCAGCCCCAGCATTTT. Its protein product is CASSLLAQPQHF.

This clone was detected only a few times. The CDR3 bases are TGTGCCAGTACGGGACAGGGCCCGACTAGCGGGAGCGCAGATACGCAGTATTTT. It translates to CASTGQGPTSGSADTQYF. The rearrangement uses TRBV19 and TRBJ2-3, with 12 bases lining up with TRBD2. The CDR3 covers 18 residues. With V trimmed by 7 bases and J by 4 bases, 15 bases remained unmatched. Germline CDR1 LNHDA, CDR2 SQIVND (reference sequence). Using reference TRBV19 and TRBJ2-3 for the parts outside the CDR3, the full variable domain is DGGITQSPKYLFRKEGQNVTLSCEQNLNHDAMYWYRQDPGQGLRLIYYSQIVNDFQKGDIAEGYSVSREKKESFPLTVTSAQKNPTAFYLCASTGQGPTSGSADTQYFGPGTRLTVL.

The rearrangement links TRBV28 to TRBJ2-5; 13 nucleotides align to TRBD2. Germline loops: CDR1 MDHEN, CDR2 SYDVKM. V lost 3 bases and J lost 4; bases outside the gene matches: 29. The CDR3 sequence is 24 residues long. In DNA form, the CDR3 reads TGTGCCAGCAGTTTTTATCCCCCCGGACAGGGTCGTGTACTAGCGGGAGGGCCCCGAGAGACCCAGTACTTC. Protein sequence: CASSFYPPGQGRVLAGGPRETQYF.

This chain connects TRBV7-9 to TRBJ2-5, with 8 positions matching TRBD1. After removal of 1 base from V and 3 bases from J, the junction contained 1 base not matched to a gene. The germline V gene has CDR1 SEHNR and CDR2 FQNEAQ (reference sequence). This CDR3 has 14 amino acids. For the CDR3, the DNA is TGTGCCAGCAGCTTAGAACAGGGGGAAGAGACCCAGTACTTC. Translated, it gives CASSLEQGEETQYF.

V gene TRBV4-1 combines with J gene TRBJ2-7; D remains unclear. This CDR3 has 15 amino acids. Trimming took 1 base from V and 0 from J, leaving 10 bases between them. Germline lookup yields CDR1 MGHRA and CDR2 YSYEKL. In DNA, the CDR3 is TGCGCCAGCAGCCAAGGACAAGGCTCCTCCTACGAGCAGTACTTC. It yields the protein CASSQGQGSSYEQYF.

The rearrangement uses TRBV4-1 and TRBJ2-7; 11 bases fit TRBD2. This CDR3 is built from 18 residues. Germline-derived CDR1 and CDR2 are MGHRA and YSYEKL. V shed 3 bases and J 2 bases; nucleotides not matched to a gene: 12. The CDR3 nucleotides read TGCGCCAGCAGCCAGGAACCAAATAGCGGGGGGGGAACCTACGAGCAGTACTTC. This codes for CASSQEPNSGGGTYEQYF.